This TCR beta chain is drawn from a study of CD4+ T cells in melanoma. The study's findings and limits: Reportedly, melanoma neoantigen-specific CD4+ T cells showed varied differentiation states.

Concerning this clone itself: Its specificity is not known.

Clones were read by immunoSEQ multiplex PCR, and TCRdb kept only the in-frame ones, dropping some. In the table there are roughly 150,000 clones, about 90% of which are singletons. With 5 bases removed from V and 1 base from J, the gap between germline ends came to 14 bases. The germline V gene has CDR1 LNHDA and CDR2 SQIVND (reference sequence). CDR3 length equals 15 residues. The V call is TRBV19, the J call TRBJ2-5; D may be TRBD1 or TRBD2 (5 bases each). The clonotype comes from a human donor with melanoma. The CDR3 nucleotides read TGTGCCAGTAGTTCCGGTCGGGGCCGCCAAGAGACCCAGTACTTC. Translated, it gives CASSSGRGRQETQYF.